These T cell receptor beta chains were read from a single sample in a study of shared clonotypes between healthy human individuals. Measured with immunoSEQ multiplex PCR; TCRdb has only the in-frame clones, and not every one. The sample lists roughly 2.2 million clones; approximately 95% were seen once. The specimen sequenced was naive CD4+ T cells from PBMCs. All receptors derive from a man between 18 and 29 years old in good health. Some clones in this sample may be carry-over from other donors' samples. CDR3s include the opening cysteine and the closing phenylalanine or tryptophan. A D gene is named only where the DNA matches it firmly. A clone size is listed for some rows: how often the clone was seen (once, few, many), or a class if it is expanded.

size,D,J,V,DNA,CDR3
.,.,TRBJ2-5,TRBV29-1,TGCAGCGTTGGGGCGGGTGAAGAGACCCAGTACTTC,CSVGAGEETQYF
.,.,TRBJ1-2,TRBV19,TGTGCCAGTAGTATTTGGTCCCAAGGGACAAACTATGGCTACACCTTC,CASSIWSQGTNYGYTF
few,.,TRBJ1-2,TRBV2,TGTGCCAGCAGTGAATCTTTAGGGTTGGGCTACACCTTC,CASSESLGLGYTF
.,TRBD2,TRBJ2-2,TRBV7-9,TGTGCCAGCAGCCCCCGTGGTAGCGGGAGTGAGGCCGGGGAGCTGTTTTTT,CASSPRGSGSEAGELFF
.,.,TRBJ1-2,TRBV2,TGTGCCAGCAGTGTAGTCACTCGCGGCCTTAATGGCTACACCTTC,CASSVVTRGLNGYTF
.,TRBD1,TRBJ2-1,TRBV7-2,TGTGCCAGCAGCTTAGCAGGGACAGGGTGGAATGAGCAGTTCTTC,CASSLAGTGWNEQFF
.,.,TRBJ1-1,TRBV7-9,TGTGCCAGCAGCTCGTATGAGGACACTGAAGCTTTCTTT,CASSSYEDTEAFF
.,.,TRBJ2-2,TRBV11-2,TGTGCCAGCAGCTTAGCTTCAGGGCGCTCCGGGGAGCTGTTTTTT,CASSLASGRSGELFF
.,.,TRBJ1-5,TRBV30,TGTGCCTGGGGAGCTACCACTAATCAGCCCCAGCATTTT,CAWGATTNQPQHF
.,TRBD1,TRBJ2-2,TRBV5-1,TGCGCCAGCCGGACAGGGCCCGGAGGCACCGGGGAGCTGTTTTTT,CASRTGPGGTGELFF
.,.,TRBJ1-3,TRBV5-4,TGTGCCAGCAGCCTAGGACAGAGCTCTGGAAACACCATATATTTT,CASSLGQSSGNTIYF
.,.,TRBJ1-3,TRBV27,TGTGCCAGCACTTCTCCGGGACTCGGAAACACCATATATTTT,CASTSPGLGNTIYF
.,TRBD1,TRBJ2-7,TRBV6-5,TGTGCCAGCAGACCCACAGGGGCCCTCCGCGAGCAGTACTTC,CASRPTGALREQYF
.,.,TRBJ2-7,TRBV25-1,TGTGCCAGCAGTGAATATAACGGGAACCACGAGCAGTACTTC,CASSEYNGNHEQYF
.,.,TRBJ2-5,TRBV20-1,TGCAGTGCTAGTAGTCTGTACTTC,CSASSLYF
.,.,TRBJ2-3,TRBV19,TGTGCCAGTAGGTCAGCCGCCTTTAGCACAGATACGCAGTATTTT,CASRSAAFSTDTQYF
.,.,TRBJ2-3,TRBV9,TGTGCCAGCAGCGTAGTAAAAAGCACAGATACGCAGTATTTT,CASSVVKSTDTQYF
.,.,TRBJ2-2,TRBV27,TGTGCCAGCAGTTTATCGCCCAGGGGCAGTACCGGGGAGCTGTTTTTT,CASSLSPRGSTGELFF
.,.,TRBJ1-3,TRBV29-1,TGCAGCGCAACATACTGGGACACCATATATTTT,CSATYWDTIYF
.,.,TRBJ1-2,TRBV27,TGTGCCAGCAGTAGCCAAGGGGGGTTCCTCCACTCTAACTATGGCTACACCTTC,CASSSQGGFLHSNYGYTF
.,TRBD1,TRBJ1-2,TRBV9,TGTGCCAGCAGCCTCGGACAGGGTAGATTAGCTGGCTACACCTTC,CASSLGQGRLAGYTF
once,.,TRBJ1-2,TRBV7-9,TGTGCCAGCAGCTTGACTGGCTACACCTTC,CASSLTGYTF
.,TRBD1,TRBJ1-5,TRBV6-5,TGTGCCAGCAGTCCAGACAGGGGGCGACTTCAGCCCCAGCATTTT,CASSPDRGRLQPQHF
.,.,TRBJ2-2,TRBV6-5,TGTGCCAGCAGTTATTTCGCGTTCGGAGGGGAGCTGTTTTTT,CASSYFAFGGELFF